The rows below give T cell receptor beta chains drawn from one sample of a study of cytomegalovirus exposure and HLA in healthy donors. Sequenced by immunoSEQ multiplex PCR; TCRdb stores in-frame clones only, minus some. The table has roughly 150,000 clones, around 10% seen once; the top ten hold approximately 1.8%. Source material: PBMCs. The receptors shown here come from a male donor in good health and CMV-seronegative. Each CDR3 is given with its conserved first and last residue. The order of the fields is J gene, D gene, clone size, V gene, CDR3 DNA, CDR3 protein. The D gene is left open where the match is weak. Expanded clones are given a class, and other clones once, few, many or no size at all.

j_call: TRBJ2-3
d_call: -
clone_size: -
v_call: TRBV7-3
cdr3_nt: TGTGCCAGCAGCCAACAGGGTACCGATACGCAGTATTTT
cdr3_aa: CASSQQGTDTQYF

j_call: TRBJ1-2
d_call: -
clone_size: -
v_call: TRBV10-3
cdr3_nt: TGTGCCATCAGTGATCAGGGGACCTTATATGGCTACACCTTC
cdr3_aa: CAISDQGTLYGYTF

j_call: TRBJ1-4
d_call: -
clone_size: -
v_call: TRBV7-6
cdr3_nt: TGTGCCAGCAGCTTAGTAGGACAGCGTAATGAAAAACTGTTTTTT
cdr3_aa: CASSLVGQRNEKLFF

j_call: TRBJ1-6
d_call: -
clone_size: -
v_call: TRBV6-5
cdr3_nt: TGTGCCAGCAGTTACGACAGGCAAGGATATTCACCCCTCCACTTT
cdr3_aa: CASSYDRQGYSPLHF

j_call: TRBJ2-1
d_call: TRBD1
clone_size: few
v_call: TRBV5-4
cdr3_nt: TGTGCCAGCAGCTCCCCCAGGGGGTTGCAGGGGGCTCGAAATGAGCAGTTCTTC
cdr3_aa: CASSSPRGLQGARNEQFF

j_call: TRBJ2-7
d_call: TRBD2
clone_size: few
v_call: TRBV28
cdr3_nt: TGTGCCAGCACCCTGCCCGGGACTAGCGGACAGGACTACGAGCAGTACTTC
cdr3_aa: CASTLPGTSGQDYEQYF

j_call: TRBJ2-5
d_call: -
clone_size: few
v_call: TRBV25-1
cdr3_nt: TGTGCCAGCAGTGAACCCGGGACACAAAAAGAGACCCAGTACTTC
cdr3_aa: CASSEPGTQKETQYF

j_call: TRBJ1-1
d_call: TRBD1
clone_size: -
v_call: TRBV5-6
cdr3_nt: TGTGCCAGCAACGACAAGGGACAGGGGGCCGTAGCTGAAGCTTTCTTT
cdr3_aa: CASNDKGQGAVAEAFF

j_call: TRBJ1-1
d_call: -
clone_size: -
v_call: TRBV7-9
cdr3_nt: TGTGCCAGCAGCTTGGGACACATGAACACTGAAGCTTTCTTT
cdr3_aa: CASSLGHMNTEAFF

j_call: TRBJ1-6
d_call: TRBD1
clone_size: few
v_call: TRBV28
cdr3_nt: TGTGCCAGCAGTTTGCCACAGGGGGCTTTAGGTTCACCCCTCCACTTT
cdr3_aa: CASSLPQGALGSPLHF

j_call: TRBJ1-1
d_call: -
clone_size: -
v_call: TRBV7-2
cdr3_nt: TGTGCCAGCAGCTTAGTTACAGGTTTGAACACTGAAGCTTTCTTT
cdr3_aa: CASSLVTGLNTEAFF

j_call: TRBJ2-2
d_call: -
clone_size: -
v_call: TRBV9
cdr3_nt: TGTGCCAGCAGCCCCCAACAATTCGGGACGAACACCGGGGAGCTGTTTTTT
cdr3_aa: CASSPQQFGTNTGELFF

j_call: TRBJ2-4
d_call: -
clone_size: -
v_call: TRBV29-1
cdr3_nt: TGCAGCGTCGAGGGGGCGGGAAGCAAAAACATTCAGTACTTC
cdr3_aa: CSVEGAGSKNIQYF

j_call: TRBJ1-1
d_call: TRBD1
clone_size: few
v_call: TRBV19
cdr3_nt: TGTGCCAGTAGGCTTCTTACCGGGACAGTCGCTGAAGCTTTCTTT
cdr3_aa: CASRLLTGTVAEAFF

j_call: TRBJ2-7
d_call: TRBD1
clone_size: -
v_call: TRBV6-1
cdr3_nt: TGTGCCAGCACTCCTTCGTGGGGACAGGAGCAGTACTTC
cdr3_aa: CASTPSWGQEQYF

j_call: TRBJ2-3
d_call: TRBD2
clone_size: few
v_call: TRBV5-1
cdr3_nt: TGCGCCAGCAGCTCGACTAGCGGCACAGATACGCAGTATTTT
cdr3_aa: CASSSTSGTDTQYF

j_call: TRBJ2-7
d_call: -
clone_size: -
v_call: TRBV2
cdr3_nt: TGTGCCAGCAGACTCGGGATGACCTACGAGCAGTACTTC
cdr3_aa: CASRLGMTYEQYF

j_call: TRBJ2-3
d_call: TRBD2
clone_size: few
v_call: TRBV11-2
cdr3_nt: TGTGCCAGCAGCTCGGGCCTCCCGGGAGGTACGCAGTATTTT
cdr3_aa: CASSSGLPGGTQYF

j_call: TRBJ2-7
d_call: -
clone_size: -
v_call: TRBV30
cdr3_nt: TGTGCCGGAACGGGTCCCTACGAGCAGTACTTC
cdr3_aa: CAGTGPYEQYF

j_call: TRBJ1-2
d_call: -
clone_size: once
v_call: TRBV27
cdr3_nt: TGTGCCAGCAGCCGGCGGGGCATCTATGGCTACACCTTC
cdr3_aa: CASSRRGIYGYTF

j_call: TRBJ2-7
d_call: TRBD2
clone_size: few
v_call: TRBV4-2
cdr3_nt: TGTGCCAGCAGCCATAATACCGGGACTAGCGGTTCCTACGAGCAGTACTTC
cdr3_aa: CASSHNTGTSGSYEQYF

j_call: TRBJ2-3
d_call: TRBD2
clone_size: few
v_call: TRBV6-4
cdr3_nt: TGTGCCAGCAGTGACTCGACTAGCGGGGGGGATACGCAGTATTTT
cdr3_aa: CASSDSTSGGDTQYF

j_call: TRBJ1-2
d_call: -
clone_size: few
v_call: TRBV7-9
cdr3_nt: TGTGCCAGCAGCTTAGGCAGTGGCTACACCTTC
cdr3_aa: CASSLGSGYTF

j_call: TRBJ2-7
d_call: TRBD2
clone_size: few
v_call: TRBV5-6
cdr3_nt: TGTGCCAGCAGCTTGGCAGTAGCGGGATTCTCCTACGAGCAGTACTTC
cdr3_aa: CASSLAVAGFSYEQYF

j_call: TRBJ1-1
d_call: -
clone_size: few
v_call: TRBV4-3
cdr3_nt: TGCGCCAGCAGGGAACGGGGGAACACTGAAGCTTTCTTT
cdr3_aa: CASRERGNTEAFF

j_call: TRBJ2-7
d_call: -
clone_size: -
v_call: TRBV7-9
cdr3_nt: TGTGCCAGCAGCAAGGACGGGACATCCTACGAGCAGTACTTC
cdr3_aa: CASSKDGTSYEQYF

j_call: TRBJ2-7
d_call: -
clone_size: -
v_call: TRBV5-1
cdr3_nt: TGCGCCAGCAGCTTGGAAGGGGGCTCCTACGAGCAGTACTTC
cdr3_aa: CASSLEGGSYEQYF